The 32 T cell receptor beta chains below were found in one sample sequenced in a study of T cells in women clearing cervical HPV infection. Sequenced by immunoSEQ multiplex PCR; TCRdb stores in-frame clones only, minus some. This listing includes around 48,000 clones. The material sequenced was blood buffy coat. The receptors were sampled from a woman between 18 and 75 years old with a cervical HPV16 infection that either progressed to CIN3+ or cleared (not recorded which).

Comments on this clone: Read data end 3 residues before the CDR3 end; the end is taken from the germline J gene. The chain joins TRBV30 to TRBJ1-2; possible D gene TRBD1, 6 bases. Germline assignment: CDR1 GTSNPN and CDR2 SVGIG (reference sequence). V was clipped by 5 bases and J by 2 bases, with 9 bases between them. CDR3 size: 12 residues. The CDR3 loop reads CAWLQGNYGYTF. The part of the CDR3 DNA that was read is TGTGCCTGGCTACAGGGAAACTATGGC.

As for this clone: Coverage ceases 3 residues before the CDR3 finishes, and the germline J gene fills in the end. The chain links TRBV5-4 to TRBJ2-7; 8 bases fit TRBD1. CDR1 is SGHNT and CDR2 is YYREEE in the germline V gene (reference sequence). V lost 3 bases and J lost 3; bases outside the gene matches: 11. CDR3 length: 16 amino acids. CDR3 residues: CASSSSPGQAFYEQYF. The DNA read from the CDR3 is TGTGCCAGCAGCTCATCCCCGGGACAGGCCTTCTACGAG. Full variable domain (remainder filled in from reference TRBV5-4 and TRBJ2-7): ETGVTQSPTHLIKTRGQQVTLRCSSQSGHNTVSWYQQALGQGPQFIFQYYREEENGRGNFPPRFSGLQFPNYSSELNVNALELDDSALYLCASSSSPGQAFYEQYFGPGTRLTVT.

Regarding this clone: The CDR3 is cut off 3 residues early in the read; its end comes from the germline J gene. The chain has TRBV20-1 and TRBJ2-5; 7 bases agree with TRBD1. Trimming at V came to 5 bases and at J to 2 bases, leaving 8 bases not matched to a gene. The CDR3 has 14 residues. Germline V gives CDR1 DFQATT, CDR2 SNEGSKA (reference sequence). The chain's CDR3 is CSAGTPGQQETQYF. The sequenced CDR3 bases are TGCAGTGCTGGAACCCCGGGACAGCAAGAGACC.

The part of the CDR3 DNA that was read is TGCAGTGCCAGCCCCGGGGTTAGCACAGATACG. It specifies CSASPGVSTDT. The complete CDR3 sequence is CSASPGVSTDTQYF. This sequence joins TRBV20-1 and TRBJ2-3; possible D gene TRBD2, 5 bases. The sequenced fragment ends 3 residues before the CDR3 boundary, so the rest is inferred from the germline J gene. This CDR3 spans 14 amino acids. The V and J ends lost 6 bases and 0 bases respectively, with 13 bases between them. From germline, CDR1 is DFQATT and CDR2 SNEGSKA (reference sequence).

The part of the CDR3 DNA that was read is TGCAGTGCTGAGGGCGGACTAGCCAAGGGGTCAGGATACGAG. This translates into CSAEGGLAKGSGYE. The whole CDR3 sequence reads CSAEGGLAKGSGYEQYF. This chain connects TRBV20-1 to TRBJ2-7; 8 bases are shared with TRBD2. The CDR3 end is not reached by the read, which stops 3 residues before it; the germline J gene fills it in. The CDR3 sequence is 17 residues long. The V gene's germline CDR1 is DFQATT and CDR2 SNEGSKA (reference sequence). V shed 5 bases, J shed 4 bases, and the junction held 19 bases outside the gene matches.

As regards this clone: The DNA ends 3 residues before the CDR3 does, and the rest of the CDR3 is filled in from the germline J gene. This chain uses TRBV19 with TRBJ2-3; 11 bases match TRBD2. This CDR3 has 15 residues. Germline V gene lookup returns CDR1 LNHDA and CDR2 SQIVND (reference sequence). Germline trimming cut 7 bases from V and 4 bases from J; bases unmatched to any gene: 7. The CDR3 DNA, read in part, is TGTGCCAGTACCCAGCCGGGACTAGCGGCAGATACG. Translated: CASTQPGLAADT. The entire CDR3 protein is CASTQPGLAADTQYF.

Comment on this clone: Coverage ceases 3 residues before the CDR3 finishes, and the germline J gene fills in the end. V usage is TRBV20-1 and J usage is TRBJ2-7, with D perhaps TRBD1 (6 bases). V lost 3 bases, J lost 0 bases, and 15 bases lay in between. CDR1 and CDR2 (germline): DFQATT, SNEGSKA (reference sequence). The CDR3 sequence is 15 residues long. CDR3 loop: CSARFSTGNSYEQYF. CDR3 bases read: TGCAGTGCTAGGTTTTCGACAGGCAACTCCTACGAG.

A note on this clone: The read finishes 3 residues shy of the CDR3 end, and the germline J gene is used to complete it. The chain combines TRBV6-1 with TRBJ1-1, with 10 bases identical to TRBD1. CDR1 and CDR2 (germline): MNHNS, SASEGT. The CDR3 is 13 residues long. CDR3 bases read: TGTGCCAGCAGTGAGACAGGGGGCTCGAGG. Translating it yields CASSETGGSR. From start to end, the CDR3 is CASSETGGSRAFF.

A word on this clone: The read terminates 3 residues ahead of where the CDR3 ends, so the germline J gene completes it. This chain joins TRBV7-8 and TRBJ1-1; 9 nucleotides align to TRBD1. The CDR3 is 14 amino acids. The ends lost 5 bases at V and 7 bases at J; junction bases unmatched: 8. CDR1 is SGHVS and CDR2 is FQNEAQ in the germline V gene. The sequenced CDR3 bases are TGTGCCAGCAGCGCAGGACAGGGGCCAGATGAA. Translated: CASSAGQGPDE. The entire CDR3 sequence reads CASSAGQGPDEAFF.

Notes on this clone: The read halts 3 residues ahead of the CDR3 end, with the missing end drawn from the germline J gene. The rearrangement joins TRBV12-3 or TRBV12-4 to TRBJ2-4, with TRBD2 as a possible D gene (5 bases). CDR3 length: 13 residues. Deletions cut 3 bases from V and 6 bases from J, with 9 bases between. The DNA read from the CDR3 is TGTGCCAGCAGTTTGAGCGGACTAAACATT. It encodes CASSLSGLNI. The full CDR3 reads CASSLSGLNIQYF.

As regards this clone: Read coverage stops 3 residues before the CDR3 terminus; the germline J gene supplies the remainder. This chain links TRBV12-3 or TRBV12-4 with TRBJ2-7; 10 bases line up with TRBD2. This CDR3 has 13 amino acids. V was clipped by 8 bases and J by 6 bases; unmatched bases: 7. The CDR3 spells CASLASGSSEQYF. The covered CDR3 bases are TGTGCCAGCTTGGCTAGCGGGAGTAGCGAG.

Notes on this clone: The CDR3 goes on 3 residues after the read ends, and that part is filled in from the germline J gene. The chain joins TRBV20-1 to TRBJ2-7; a weak D match, TRBD1 (5 bases). The CDR3 loop spans 14 amino acids. Germline V gene lookup returns CDR1 DFQATT and CDR2 SNEGSKA (reference sequence). Trimming pared 6 bases from V and 3 bases from J, leaving 18 bases between. CDR3 DNA, as far as it was read: TGCAGTGCGGACAACTCTAAGTATGGCTACGAG. Amino acids: CSADNSKYGYE. The full CDR3 reads CSADNSKYGYEQYF.

As regards this clone: The sequence runs out 3 residues before the end of the CDR3; the remainder is reconstructed from the germline J gene. Other nucleotide sequences from this sample produce the same CDR3. The chain carries TRBV10-3 and TRBJ2-5, with 7 bases that match TRBD1. V lost 6 bases to trimming and J lost 1 base; unmatched junction nucleotides: 11. The germline V gene encodes CDR1 ENHRY and CDR2 SYGVKD. The CDR3 sequence is 16 residues long. Incomplete CDR3 DNA: TGTGCCATCAGAGAGGGGGCAGGAGGACCCCAAGAGACC. Protein sequence: CAIREGAGGPQET. The entire CDR3 protein is CAIREGAGGPQETQYF.

Remarks on this clone: Read sequence stops 3 residues before the CDR3 end, and the germline J gene provides the missing end. The chain joins TRBV10-3 to TRBJ1-6; TRBD1 is a possible D gene (6 bases). This CDR3 has 14 residues. The germline V gene has CDR1 ENHRY and CDR2 SYGVKD. Trimming removed 7 bases from V and 7 bases from J, with 14 bases in between. CDR3 loop: CAIKQGIQNSPLHF. The DNA read from the CDR3 is TGTGCCATCAAACAGGGCATTCAAAATTCACCC.

Of note for this clone: Coverage ceases 3 residues before the CDR3 finishes, and the germline J gene fills in the end. The rearrangement uses TRBV7-2 and TRBJ1-1; the D is unclear. The V end lost 6 bases, the J end lost 5 bases, and 10 bases lay between the germline ends. The CDR3 is 12 residues long. Germline lookup yields CDR1 SGHTA and CDR2 FQGNSA. The covered CDR3 bases are TGTGCCAGCAGTTCCATCGGGACTGAA. Translated, it gives CASSSIGTE. The entire CDR3 protein is CASSSIGTEAFF.

In regard to this clone: The observed sequence ends 3 residues before the CDR3 terminus, with the missing tail filled in from the germline J gene. This chain connects TRBV10-1 to TRBJ2-7; D remains ambiguous. The CDR3 runs to 11 residues. Germline CDR1 WNHNN, CDR2 SYGVQD (reference sequence). Trimming removed 4 bases at V and 6 bases at J, with 7 bases between. The CDR3 DNA, read in part, is TGCGCCAGCAGTGTAGGCGGCGAG. Amino acid sequence: CASSVGGE. The whole CDR3 is CASSVGGEQYF.

Regarding this clone: The CDR3 end falls 3 residues outside the read, so it is completed with the germline J gene. The gene calls are TRBV12-3 or TRBV12-4 and TRBJ1-1; D gene unclear. There are 12 residues in the CDR3. V lost 5 bases and J 2 bases, leaving 6 bases between the germline ends. The DNA read from the CDR3 is TGTGCCAGCAGTCGAACTAACACTGAA. Translation: CASSRTNTE. The complete CDR3 protein is CASSRTNTEAFF.

Concerning this clone itself: The CDR3 end is not reached by the read, which stops 3 residues before it; the germline J gene fills it in. This chain joins TRBV19 and TRBJ1-2; D not resolved. This CDR3 contains 14 residues. Germline V gives CDR1 LNHDA, CDR2 SQIVND (reference sequence). Trimming left V 6 bases short and J 5 bases short, with 16 bases between. The part of the CDR3 DNA that was read is TGTGCCAGTAGCATACTCAACCCGGGGTATGGC. This encodes CASSILNPGYG. The full-length CDR3 reads as CASSILNPGYGYTF. The full variable domain, its missing parts supplied by reference TRBV19 and TRBJ1-2, is DGGITQSPKYLFRKEGQNVTLSCEQNLNHDAMYWYRQDPGQGLRLIYYSQIVNDFQKGDIAEGYSVSREKKESFPLTVTSAQKNPTAFYLCASSILNPGYGYTFGSGTRLTVV.

Points on this clone: The read terminates 3 residues before the CDR3 end, so the remaining end is supplied by the germline J gene. This chain uses TRBV2 with TRBJ2-1; 9 nucleotides match TRBD2. Germline assignment: CDR1 SNHLY and CDR2 FYNNEI. V was clipped by 7 bases and J by 6 bases; unmatched bases: 7. The CDR3 consists of 14 residues. Partial CDR3 DNA: TGTGCCAGCATCGCCCAGACTAGCGGCAATGAG. Translated: CASIAQTSGNE. The CDR3 as a whole reads CASIAQTSGNEQFF.

As regards this clone: Read sequence stops 3 residues before the CDR3 end, and the germline J gene provides the missing end. The chain has TRBV18 and TRBJ1-6; 11 positions agree with TRBD1. This CDR3 has 15 amino acids. CDR1 and CDR2 from the germline V gene are KGHSH and LQKENI. The V segment lost 5 bases and the J segment 9 bases; nucleotides outside the gene matches: 6. The CDR3 here is CASSTEGTGGSPLHF. Incomplete CDR3 DNA: TGTGCCAGCTCAACGGAGGGGACAGGGGGTTCACCC.

As for this clone: The CDR3 end is not reached by the read, which stops 3 residues before it; the germline J gene fills it in. The chain is built from TRBV19 and TRBJ1-5, with D possibly matching TRBD1 (6 bases). CDR3 size: 14 residues. V dropped 6 bases and J dropped 7 bases, with 16 bases sitting between them. Looked up from germline, CDR1 is LNHDA and CDR2 is SQIVND (reference sequence). The part of the CDR3 DNA that was read is TGTGCCAGTAGCGAACAGGGTTGGGAACAGCCC. This gives the protein CASSEQGWEQP. The whole CDR3 reads CASSEQGWEQPQHF.

Note on this clone: The read ends 3 residues shy of where the CDR3 ends; the end is completed using the germline J gene. The V and J genes are TRBV7-9 and TRBJ1-2; 9 bases are shared with TRBD1. CDR1 is SEHNR, CDR2 FQNEAQ, per germline (reference sequence). This CDR3 contains 15 residues. With 1 base clipped from V and 7 bases from J, the junction kept 7 bases outside the gene matches. This chain's CDR3 is CASSLGSGQGFGYTF. The covered CDR3 bases are TGTGCCAGCAGCTTAGGATCGGGACAGGGTTTTGGC.

Regarding this clone: The CDR3 goes on 3 residues after the read ends, and that part is filled in from the germline J gene. The chain carries TRBV5-6 and TRBJ2-7, with D possibly being TRBD1 (5 bases). CDR1 is SGHDT, CDR2 YYEEEE, per germline. Trimming took 1 base from V and 3 from J, leaving 11 bases between them. The CDR3 has 14 amino acids. The sequenced CDR3 bases are TGTGCCAGCAGCTTGAAGACAGCCCGCTACGAG. This sequence encodes CASSLKTARYE. The entire CDR3 reads CASSLKTARYEQYF.

Concerning this clone itself: The CDR3 extends 3 residues past the end of the read, so its final part is completed from the germline J gene. This chain joins TRBV28 and TRBJ2-1; weak D call: TRBD1 (6 bases). Trimming removed 5 bases from V and 6 bases from J, with 14 bases in between. CDR1 MDHEN and CDR2 SYDVKM come from the germline V gene. The length of the CDR3 is 14 residues. CDR3 DNA, as far as it was read: TGTGCCAGCAGTCCCAATCACAGGGCCAATGAG. The encoded protein is CASSPNHRANE. Given in full, the CDR3 is CASSPNHRANEQFF.

As to this clone: The read terminates 3 residues ahead of where the CDR3 ends, so the germline J gene completes it. The chain is built from TRBV6-1 and TRBJ2-7, with TRBD1 identical over 7 bases. The germline gives CDR1 MNHNS, CDR2 SASEGT. V was pared by 3 bases and J by 3 bases, with 11 bases of the junction left unmatched. The CDR3 sequence is 16 residues long. The part of the CDR3 DNA that was read is TGTGCCAGCAGTGATCAGACAGGGACCAGATACTACGAG. Its protein is CASSDQTGTRYYE. Given in full, the CDR3 is CASSDQTGTRYYEQYF.

On this clone itself: The read comes to an end 3 residues before the CDR3 does, leaving the germline J gene to fill in the end. The J gene is TRBJ2-7, the V gene TRBV7-6; maybe TRBD2 (5 bases). The germline V and J ends were trimmed by 0 bases and 6 bases, with 9 bases remaining between them. CDR1 and CDR2 from the germline V gene are SGHVS and FNYEAQ. The CDR3 covers 13 residues. CDR3 residues: CASSLARGLEQYF. The CDR3 bases that were read are TGTGCCAGCAGCTTAGCGCGAGGGCTCGAG.

In the case of this clone: The sequence runs out 3 residues before the end of the CDR3; the remainder is reconstructed from the germline J gene. This chain connects TRBV19 to TRBJ2-6; 8 bases align to TRBD1. Germline CDR1 LNHDA, CDR2 SQIVND (reference sequence). CDR3 length: 15 amino acids. Trimming took 6 bases from V and 0 from J; bases not matched to a gene: 1. The part of the CDR3 DNA that was read is TGTGCCAGTAGAACAGGGGGCTCTGGGGCCAACGTC. This translates into CASRTGGSGANV. The whole CDR3 sequence is CASRTGGSGANVLTF.

Notes on this clone: The CDR3 end lies 3 residues beyond the end of the read and is filled in from the germline J gene. The chain has TRBV19 and TRBJ2-3, with D uncertain. The V gene's germline CDR1 is LNHDA and CDR2 SQIVND (reference sequence). The CDR3 loop spans 12 amino acids. V shed 6 bases and J shed 6 bases, with 10 bases lying between them. The CDR3 sequence is CASSLLGDTQYF. The CDR3 DNA, read in part, is TGTGCCAGTAGCTTATTAGGGGATACG.

The sequenced CDR3 bases are TGTGCCAGTAGCTCCGCGGGACAGGGGAGGAGC. This encodes CASSSAGQGRS. The whole CDR3 is CASSSAGQGRSYTF. The chain uses TRBV19 and TRBJ1-2; 10 nucleotides agree with TRBD1. The CDR3 end lies 3 residues beyond the end of the read and is filled in from the germline J gene. The CDR3 is 14 amino acids. CDR1 and CDR2 (germline): LNHDA, SQIVND (reference sequence).

Of note for this clone: Read sequence stops 3 residues before the CDR3 end, and the germline J gene provides the missing end. This chain connects TRBV7-2 to TRBJ2-7; D gene ambiguous. Germline loops: CDR1 SGHTA, CDR2 FQGNSA. Trimming left V 0 bases short and J 5 bases short, with 8 bases between. The CDR3 runs 13 residues. CDR3 bases read: TGTGCCAGCAGCTTAGCTAGCCCCCACGAG. Its protein product is CASSLASPHE. The entire CDR3 protein reads CASSLASPHEQYF.

The sequenced CDR3 bases are TGTGCCAGCAGCCACTTACGACGCAGCGGGAACTATGGC. It specifies CASSHLRRSGNYG. Given in full, the CDR3 is CASSHLRRSGNYGYTF. This chain joins TRBV28 and TRBJ1-2; D uncertain. From the germline J gene comes the end of the CDR3, since the read stops 3 residues before it. Between the trimmed V and J ends, which lost 6 bases and 2 bases, there was a span of 19 bases. The CDR3 is made up of 16 amino acids. The V gene's germline CDR1 is MDHEN and CDR2 SYDVKM.

With respect to this clone: The DNA ends 3 residues before the CDR3 does, and the rest of the CDR3 is filled in from the germline J gene. Other DNA sequences within the sample encode an identical CDR3. The rearrangement links TRBV7-9 to TRBJ2-6; weak D call: TRBD1 (5 bases). This CDR3 spans 15 amino acids. The V gene lost 5 bases and the J gene lost 0 bases, with 8 bases spanning the gap. Germline CDR1 is SEHNR and CDR2 is FQNEAQ (reference sequence). The CDR3 reads CASSTQGSGANVLTF. The CDR3 DNA, read in part, is TGTGCCAGCAGCACTCAGGGCTCTGGGGCCAACGTC.